This T cell receptor beta chain is drawn from a study of tumor-infiltrating lymphocytes in oesophageal squamous cell carcinoma. Notes on this clonotype: Sequence at one end of the junction differs from germline and may be a read error.

This CDR3 contains 14 residues. The germline V gene encodes CDR1 SEHNR and CDR2 FQNEAQ (reference sequence). TCRdb analysed the PCR reads with MiXCR anew, one entry per CDR3 protein. The sample carries about 12,000 distinct CDR3 sequences, about 52% recorded once. The sequenced material came from esophageal tumor tissue. The clonotype was recovered from a female donor with esophageal squamous cell carcinoma. The chain recombines TRBV7-9 with TRBJ2-6; D possibly uses TRBD1 or TRBD2 (6 bases each). The CDR3 region is CASSYRVRGSPRHF. Written as DNA, the CDR3 is TGTGCCAGCAGCTACAGGGTTCGGGGGTCACCCCGCCACTTC.